Each of the 27 T cell receptor beta chains below was sequenced from the same sample in a study of Graves' ophthalmopathy and Graves' hyperthyroidism. Researchers took RNA transcripts and amplified TCR beta CDR3 regions from them. First-round RT-PCR with HTBI primers preceded a second-round multiplex PCR. Via MiXCR, TCRdb re-called the multiplex PCR reads, giving one row per CDR3 protein. Altogether a few hundred thousand distinct CDR3 sequences are present, just under 40% being singletons, with the ten largest covering roughly 4.5%. Sequencing was performed on peripheral blood or thyroid tissue (not recorded which). Every receptor here comes from an adult man with Graves' hyperthyroidism.

The chain links TRBV29-1 to TRBJ2-7; 12 nucleotides align to TRBD2. The CDR3 is made up of 15 amino acids. The V and J ends lost 0 bases and 3 bases, in that order; junction bases with no gene match: 3. Germline CDR1 and CDR2: SQVTM and ANQGSEA. In nucleotides, the CDR3 is TGCAGCGTTGAAGATAGACTAGCGGGAGTCTACGAGCAGTACTTC. Translated, it gives CSVEDRLAGVYEQYF.

This clonotype was counted at least ten times. The V gene is TRBV19, the J gene TRBJ2-2; D is possibly TRBD1 (5 bases). Germline V gene data show CDR1 as LNHDA and CDR2 as SQIVND (reference sequence). With 5 bases removed from V and 7 bases from J, the gap between germline ends came to 17 bases. This CDR3 has 15 amino acids. CDR3 loop: CASSGRTGEDGELFF. CDR3 sequence (DNA): TGTGCCAGTAGTGGCCGAACAGGCGAGGACGGGGAGCTGTTTTTT.

This clonotype was seen at least ten times. The rearrangement links TRBV2 to TRBJ2-5, with TRBD1 matching over 7 bases. This CDR3 region has 13 residues. J gave up 4 bases and V 7 bases, and 6 bases lay outside the gene matches. Germline lookup yields CDR1 SNHLY and CDR2 FYNNEI. The DNA for the CDR3 is TGTGCCAGCACCCTGCAGGGGGTAGAGACCCAGTACTTC. Encoded protein: CASTLQGVETQYF. Combining the CDR3 with reference TRBV2 and TRBJ2-5 gives the whole variable domain EPEVTQTPSHQVTQMGQEVILRCVPISNHLYFYWYRQILGQKVEFLVSFYNNEISEKSEIFDDQFSVERPDGSNFTLKIRSTKLEDSAMYFCASTLQGVETQYFGPGTRLLVL.

This rearrangement joins TRBV7-2 to TRBJ2-7, with 7 bases fitting TRBD2. Germline values: CDR1 SGHTA, CDR2 FQGNSA. The CDR3 runs to 16 residues. V lost 1 base and J lost 3; bases outside the gene matches: 9. The CDR3 nucleotides are TGTGCCAGCAGCTTAGTCGCCAGCGGGGAACACTACGAGCAGTACTTC. The encoded protein is CASSLVASGEHYEQYF. Complete variable domain (other parts from reference TRBV7-2 and TRBJ2-7): GAGVSQSPSNKVTEKGKDVELRCDPISGHTALYWYRQSLGQGLEFLIYFQGNSAPDKSGLPSDRFSAERTGGSVSTLTIQRTQQEDSAVYLCASSLVASGEHYEQYFGPGTRLTVT.

In its sample, this clonotype was seen a few times. The rearrangement uses TRBV13 and TRBJ2-7; 11 bases fit TRBD2. Germline assignment: CDR1 PRHDT and CDR2 FYEKMQ (reference sequence). The CDR3 spans 18 residues. The junction had 16 bases not matched to a gene; V was cut back by 4 bases and J by 5 bases. This CDR3 reads CASSSGTSGYGMWNEQYF. For the CDR3, the DNA is TGTGCCAGCAGCTCCGGGACTAGCGGATACGGGATGTGGAACGAGCAGTACTTC.

The rearrangement links TRBV5-1 to TRBJ2-2; 8 bases are shared with TRBD1. Trimming removed 0 bases from V and 2 bases from J; junction bases left unmatched: 6. The length of the CDR3 is 17 residues. CDR1 and CDR2 (germline): SGHRS, YFSETQ. DNA of the CDR3: TGCGCCAGCAGCTTGGCACGGACAGGGCCAAACACCGGGGAGCTGTTTTTT. It translates to CASSLARTGPNTGELFF.

This clonotype was counted at least ten times. The chain employs TRBV7-9 and TRBJ2-2; TRBD1 matches 10 bases. This CDR3 is 17 amino acids long. The V segment lost 5 bases and the J segment 5 bases; nucleotides outside the gene matches: 11. The germline CDR1 and CDR2 sequences are SEHNR and FQNEAQ (reference sequence). The CDR3 is CASSLMGQGRWTGELFF. Here the CDR3 DNA reads TGTGCCAGCAGCCTAATGGGACAGGGGAGATGGACCGGGGAGCTGTTTTTT.

The chain uses TRBV7-2 and TRBJ2-1; 7 bases align to TRBD1. This CDR3 region has 13 residues. Germline trimming cut 1 base from V and 12 bases from J; bases unmatched to any gene: 6. The germline V gene has CDR1 SGHTA and CDR2 FQGNSA. CDR3 nucleotides: TGTGCCAGCAGCTTAGGACAGGGATGGGGGCAGTTCTTC. Translation: CASSLGQGWGQFF.

CDR3 region: CASSPGQHNYGYTF. Written as DNA, the CDR3 is TGTGCCAGCTCACCGGGACAGCATAACTATGGCTACACCTTC. The V call is TRBV18, the J call TRBJ1-2; 7 nucleotides line up with TRBD1. CDR1 and CDR2 (germline): KGHSH, LQKENI. V dropped 3 bases and J dropped 1; count of bases not matched to a gene: 2. The CDR3 has 14 amino acids.

About this clonotype itself: A much larger clone lies one base from this, so it may be a read error. The gene calls are TRBV19 and TRBJ2-7, with 8 bases lining up with TRBD1. The CDR3 extends over 15 amino acids. Germline V lookup: CDR1 LNHDA, CDR2 SQIVND (reference sequence). Here the CDR3 reads CAGSIRTGNSYEQYF. CDR3 DNA sequence: TGTGCCGGTAGTATAAGGACAGGGAACTCCTACGAGCAGTACTTC.

Of note for this clonotype: Possible read error: a much larger clone is one base away. The rearrangement links TRBV10-3 to TRBJ1-5; 8 positions agree with TRBD1. V gave up 5 bases and J gave up 8 bases; unmatched junction bases: 5. The germline gives CDR1 ENHRY, CDR2 SYGVKD. The CDR3 covers 13 residues. The CDR3 coding sequence is TGTGCCATCAGTCCCAGGGGGCGGGAGCCCCAGCATTTT. It translates to CAISPRGREPQHF.

A note on this clonotype: A single base separates this from a much larger clone, so it may be a read error. This sequence joins TRBV12-3 or TRBV12-4 and TRBJ1-4; unclear D gene. Trimming took off 1 base at V and 8 bases at J, with 5 bases between the two ends. The CDR3 contains 12 residues. CDR3 in DNA: TGTGCCAGCAGTTTAGGTTTCGAAAAACTGTTTTTT. It codes for CASSLGFEKLFF.

The chain recombines TRBV2 with TRBJ2-2, with 7 positions matching TRBD2. The junction had 8 bases not matched to a gene; V was cut back by 5 bases and J by 8 bases. The CDR3 consists of 14 residues. The germline CDR1 and CDR2 sequences are SNHLY and FYNNEI. The CDR3 DNA follows: TGTGCCAGCAGTAACCAACAAGCGGGAGGGGAGCTGTTTTTT. It translates to CASSNQQAGGELFF.

The DNA for the CDR3 is TGTGCCAGCAGAGAACTAGCGGGAGGAAACGAGCAGTACTTC. This encodes CASRELAGGNEQYF. The chain carries TRBV6-5 and TRBJ2-7, with 12 bases that match TRBD2. V shed 6 bases, J shed 5 bases, and the junction held 5 bases outside the gene matches. Germline V lookup: CDR1 MNHEY, CDR2 SVGAGI. CDR3 size: 14 residues.

This chain connects TRBV12-3 or TRBV12-4 to TRBJ2-7; TRBD2 agrees at 9 bases. The J call may be wrong; the DNA end is better matched by TRBJ2-1. The CDR3 consists of 15 residues. CDR3: CASSFGASGNNEQFF. The CDR3 DNA reads as TGTGCCAGCAGTTTTGGGGCTAGCGGGAACAATGAGCAGTTCTTC.

Of note for this clonotype: A much larger clonotype is one base distant, so this may be a read error. This rearrangement joins TRBV7-9 to TRBJ1-5; TRBD1 is a possible D gene (6 bases). The germline CDR1 and CDR2 sequences are SEHNR and FQNEAQ (reference sequence). The CDR3 contains 13 residues. The CDR3 DNA sequence: TGTGCCAGCAGCTTCGAACAGGGTCAGCTCCAGCATTTT. The encoded protein is CASSFEQGQLQHF.

This clonotype was detected ten times or more. This chain links TRBV29-1 with TRBJ2-2, with 13 bases fitting TRBD2. Germline V gene data show CDR1 as SQVTM and CDR2 as ANQGSEA. There are 17 residues in the CDR3. The V segment lost 5 bases and the J segment 7 bases; nucleotides outside the gene matches: 13. CDR3 in amino acids: CSVQGRLAGGNGGELFF. In DNA, the CDR3 is TGCAGCGTTCAAGGGAGACTAGCGGGGGGCAATGGCGGGGAGCTGTTTTTT.

This clonotype was recorded at least ten times. This chain uses TRBV10-3 with TRBJ2-7, with D possibly being TRBD2 (5 bases). V was pared by 2 bases and J by 2 bases, with 13 bases between. CDR3 length: 15 residues. The germline gives CDR1 ENHRY, CDR2 SYGVKD. The CDR3 DNA follows: TGTGCCATCAGTGAGAGCGGTTCCTTTACCTACGAGCAGTACTTC. This codes for CAISESGSFTYEQYF.

CDR3 DNA sequence: TGTGCCAGTAGTTGGTCAGGTGGGCAGACCCAGTACTTC. It specifies CASSWSGGQTQYF. The V and J genes are TRBV19 and TRBJ2-5, with D unresolved. Trimming removed 5 bases at V and 6 bases at J, with 13 bases between. The CDR3 consists of 13 residues. CDR1 is LNHDA, CDR2 SQIVND, per germline (reference sequence). Drawing the rest from reference TRBV19 and TRBJ2-5, the complete variable domain is DGGITQSPKYLFRKEGQNVTLSCEQNLNHDAMYWYRQDPGQGLRLIYYSQIVNDFQKGDIAEGYSVSREKKESFPLTVTSAQKNPTAFYLCASSWSGGQTQYFGPGTRLLVL.

This chain joins TRBV13 and TRBJ2-5; no reliable D call. V was cut by 6 bases and J by 2 bases, with 10 bases left in between. The CDR3 sequence is 13 residues long. Per germline, CDR1 PRHDT and CDR2 FYEKMQ (reference sequence). The CDR3 nucleotides are TGTGCCAGCAGTCGGGCTAGTCAAGAGACCCAGTACTTC. Its translation is CASSRASQETQYF.

Only a few counts were recorded for this clonotype. The rearrangement uses TRBV12-5 and TRBJ1-4; D is perhaps TRBD1 (6 bases). The germline V gene encodes CDR1 LGHNT and CDR2 FRNRAP. The CDR3 has 16 residues. V was shortened by 2 bases and J by 4 bases, with 14 bases between the two germline ends. The CDR3 DNA sequence: TGTGCTAGTGGTTTGTCCCTAGACAGGATTAATGAAAAACTGTTTTTT. It yields the protein CASGLSLDRINEKLFF.

This clonotype was observed many times. J is TRBJ2-7 and V is TRBV10-3; TRBD2 agrees at 13 bases. Trimming cost V 6 bases and J 1 base; bases outside gene matches: 12. CDR1 and CDR2 (germline): ENHRY, SYGVKD. This CDR3 comprises 18 residues. This CDR3 is CAIRKGTSGTGMSYEQYF. In nucleotides, the CDR3 is TGTGCCATCAGAAAAGGGACTAGCGGGACGGGAATGTCCTACGAGCAGTACTTC.

The CDR3 nucleotides are TGCAGCGTCCAACTAGGGGACGGAAATCAGCCCCAGCATTTT. Translated, it gives CSVQLGDGNQPQHF. The chain recombines TRBV29-1 with TRBJ1-5, with D possibly TRBD1 on 5 matching bases. The CDR3 runs to 14 residues. In germline, CDR1 is SQVTM, CDR2 ANQGSEA. The ends were cut back, 6 bases at V and 4 bases at J, with 16 bases in the middle.

The chain joins TRBV19 to TRBJ2-3; no clear D. V lost 6 bases, J lost 5 bases, and 15 bases lay in between. The CDR3 is 14 residues long. Germline CDR1 reads LNHDA; CDR2 reads SQIVND (reference sequence). The chain's CDR3 is CASRRIDDQDTQYF. The CDR3 nucleotides are TGTGCCAGTAGACGGATTGACGACCAAGATACGCAGTATTTT.

This clonotype was seen many times. The chain employs TRBV20-1 and TRBJ1-1; D ambiguous. This CDR3 region has 14 residues. The germline V gene encodes CDR1 DFQATT and CDR2 SNEGSKA (reference sequence). Trimming removed 3 bases at V and 1 base at J, with 12 bases between. The CDR3 loop is CSASSERGNTEAFF. The CDR3 nucleotides are TGCAGTGCTAGCTCGGAAAGAGGGAACACTGAAGCTTTCTTT.

The chain joins TRBV28 to TRBJ2-2; the D is unclear. The CDR3 has 13 amino acids. Deletions cut 7 bases from V and 6 bases from J, with 12 bases between. CDR1 is MDHEN, CDR2 SYDVKM, per germline. CDR3 DNA: TGTGCCAGCAACCTTCCTTTGGCCGGGGAGCTGTTTTTT. Translating gives CASNLPLAGELFF.

About this clonotype: A clone one base away is much larger, so this may be a read error. The rearrangement uses TRBV29-1 and TRBJ2-3; D uncertain. Germline assignment: CDR1 SQVTM and CDR2 ANQGSEA. This CDR3 comprises 14 residues. The CDR3 nucleotides are TGCAGCGTTGAGACGGTTACTCGCACAGATACGCAGTGTTTT. Protein sequence: CSVETVTRTDTQCF.